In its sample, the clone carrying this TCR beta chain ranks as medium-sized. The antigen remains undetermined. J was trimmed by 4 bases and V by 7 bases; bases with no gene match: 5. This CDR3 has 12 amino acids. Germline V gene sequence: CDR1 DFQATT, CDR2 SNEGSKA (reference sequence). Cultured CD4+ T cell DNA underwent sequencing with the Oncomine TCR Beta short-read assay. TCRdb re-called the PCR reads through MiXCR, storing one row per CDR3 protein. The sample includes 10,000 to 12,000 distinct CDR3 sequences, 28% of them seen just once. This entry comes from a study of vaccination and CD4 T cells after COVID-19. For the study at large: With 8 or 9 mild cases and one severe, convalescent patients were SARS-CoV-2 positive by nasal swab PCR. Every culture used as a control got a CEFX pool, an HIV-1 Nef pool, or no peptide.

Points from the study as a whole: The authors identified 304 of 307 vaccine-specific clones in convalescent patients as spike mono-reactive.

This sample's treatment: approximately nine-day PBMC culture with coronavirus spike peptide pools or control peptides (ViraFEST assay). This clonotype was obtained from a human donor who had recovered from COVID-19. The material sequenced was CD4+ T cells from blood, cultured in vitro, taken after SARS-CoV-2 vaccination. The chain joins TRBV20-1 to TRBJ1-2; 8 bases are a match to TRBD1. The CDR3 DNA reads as TGCAGTGTACCGGACAGGGCCTATGGCTACACCTTC. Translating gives CSVPDRAYGYTF.